This TCR beta chain was sequenced in a study of CD8 T cells in Susac syndrome. General observations from the study: TCR sequencing and HLA analysis covered a relatively small number of individuals.

CDR3 size: 15 residues. Losses at the gene ends were 3 bases for V and 5 bases for J; bases not matched to a gene: 6. Looked up from germline, CDR1 is KGHSH and CDR2 is LQKENI. Random hexamers were used to reverse transcribe an amount of roughly 0.45 to 1 ug RNA. TCRdb re-derived calls from the immunoSEQ multiplex PCR reads in MiXCR, one entry per CDR3 protein. This table holds some 140,000 distinct CDR3 sequences, 65% to 90% found once. A remark on this clonotype: What it binds is unknown.

The chain uses TRBV18 and TRBJ2-3; the match to TRBD2 covers 9 bases. This receptor was taken from a human donor with multiple sclerosis. Sequencing used CD8+ T cells from PBMCs. The CDR3 loop reads CASSPASGKIDTQYF. The CDR3 DNA is TGTGCCAGCTCACCGGCTAGCGGGAAGATAGATACGCAGTATTTT.